This T cell receptor (beta chain) was retrieved from a study of blood T cell repertoires in COVID-19. The wider study: Acute and convalescent COVID-19 samples came from the United States, Italy and Spain. Sources were T cells, B-cell-depleted T cells, or PBMCs; the material itself was cDNA or gDNA.

Clones were sequenced by immunoSEQ multiplex PCR, and TCRdb holds only the in-frame ones, with some missing. Of over 150,000 clones in the sample, about 88% were seen once. This CDR3 region has 17 residues. CDR1 is SGDLS, CDR2 YYNGEE, per germline. The V end lost 0 bases, the J end lost 0 bases, and 16 bases lay between the germline ends. The chain links TRBV9 to TRBJ2-7, with a tentative D call TRBD2 (6 bases). The receptor was isolated from a man in his fifties with COVID-19, enrolled during active disease. Source material: peripheral blood. CDR3 sequence: CASSVGDLAYGSYEQYF. DNA for the CDR3: TGTGCCAGCAGCGTAGGGGACCTAGCGTACGGCTCCTACGAGCAGTACTTC.